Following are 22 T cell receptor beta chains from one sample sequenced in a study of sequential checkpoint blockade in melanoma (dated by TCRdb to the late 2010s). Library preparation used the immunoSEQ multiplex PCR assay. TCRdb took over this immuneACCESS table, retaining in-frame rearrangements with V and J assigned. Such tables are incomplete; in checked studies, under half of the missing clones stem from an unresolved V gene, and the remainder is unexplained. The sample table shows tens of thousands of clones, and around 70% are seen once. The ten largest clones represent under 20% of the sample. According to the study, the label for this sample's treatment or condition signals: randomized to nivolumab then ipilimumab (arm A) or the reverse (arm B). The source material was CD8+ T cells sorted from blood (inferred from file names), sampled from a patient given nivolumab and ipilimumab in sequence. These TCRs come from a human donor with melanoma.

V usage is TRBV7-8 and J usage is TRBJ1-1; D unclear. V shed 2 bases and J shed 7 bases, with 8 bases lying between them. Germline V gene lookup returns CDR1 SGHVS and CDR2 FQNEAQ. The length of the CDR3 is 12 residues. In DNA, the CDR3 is TGTGCCAGCAGCTTAAACAGCGGTGAAGCTTTCTTT. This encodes CASSLNSGEAFF.

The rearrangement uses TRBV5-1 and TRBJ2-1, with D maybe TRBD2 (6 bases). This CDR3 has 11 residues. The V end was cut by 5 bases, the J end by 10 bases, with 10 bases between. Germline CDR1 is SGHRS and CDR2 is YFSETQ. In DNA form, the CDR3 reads TGCGCCAGCAGTCAGAGCGGGGAGCAGTTCTTC. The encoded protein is CASSQSGEQFF.

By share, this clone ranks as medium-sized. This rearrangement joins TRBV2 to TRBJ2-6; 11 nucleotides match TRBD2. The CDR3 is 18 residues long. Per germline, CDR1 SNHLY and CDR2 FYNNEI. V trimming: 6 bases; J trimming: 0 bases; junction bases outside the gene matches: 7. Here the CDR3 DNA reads TGTGCCAGCAGGTCCCTAGCGGGGGGTACCTCTGGGGCCAACGTCCTGACTTTC. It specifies CASRSLAGGTSGANVLTF.

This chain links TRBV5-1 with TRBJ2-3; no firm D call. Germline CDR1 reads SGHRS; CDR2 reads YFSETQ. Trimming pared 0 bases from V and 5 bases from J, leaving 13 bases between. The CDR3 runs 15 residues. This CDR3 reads CASSLVAGGLDTQYF. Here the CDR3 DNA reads TGCGCCAGCAGCTTGGTGGCAGGTGGGTTAGATACGCAGTATTTT. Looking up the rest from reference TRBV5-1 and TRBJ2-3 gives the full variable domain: KAGVTQTPRYLIKTRGQQVTLSCSPISGHRSVSWYQQTPGQGLQFLFEYFSETQRNKGNFPGRFSGRQFSNSRSEMNVSTLELGDSALYLCASSLVAGGLDTQYFGPGTRLTVL.

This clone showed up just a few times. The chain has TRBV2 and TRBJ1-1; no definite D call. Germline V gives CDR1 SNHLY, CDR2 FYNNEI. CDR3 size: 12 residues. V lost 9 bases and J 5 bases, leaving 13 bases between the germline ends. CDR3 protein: CARNGRWTEAFF. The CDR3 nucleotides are TGTGCCAGGAACGGGAGGTGGACTGAAGCTTTCTTT.

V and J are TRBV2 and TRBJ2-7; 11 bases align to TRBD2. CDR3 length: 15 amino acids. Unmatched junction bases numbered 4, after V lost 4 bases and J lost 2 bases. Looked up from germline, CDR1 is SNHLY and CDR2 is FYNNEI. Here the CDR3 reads CASSAGLAVTYEQYF. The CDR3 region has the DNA TGTGCCAGCAGTGCGGGACTAGCGGTGACCTACGAGCAGTACTTC.

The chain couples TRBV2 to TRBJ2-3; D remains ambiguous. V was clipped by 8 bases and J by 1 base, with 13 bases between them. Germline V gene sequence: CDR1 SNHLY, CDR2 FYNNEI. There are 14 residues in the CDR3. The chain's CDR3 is CASQSFEGTDTQYF. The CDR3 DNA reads TGTGCCAGCCAATCCTTTGAGGGCACAGATACGCAGTATTTT.

The CDR3 sequence is CASSHDWIGGPNYNEQFF. The DNA for the CDR3 is TGTGCCAGCAGCCACGATTGGATAGGGGGCCCTAACTACAATGAGCAGTTCTTC. The rearrangement joins TRBV5-6 to TRBJ2-1, with 7 bases matching TRBD1. In germline, CDR1 is SGHDT, CDR2 YYEEEE. V dropped 4 bases and J dropped 3; count of bases not matched to a gene: 16. CDR3 size: 18 residues.

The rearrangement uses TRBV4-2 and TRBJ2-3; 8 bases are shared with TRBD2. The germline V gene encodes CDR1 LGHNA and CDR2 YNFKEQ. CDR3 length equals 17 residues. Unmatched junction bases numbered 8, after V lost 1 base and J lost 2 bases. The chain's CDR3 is CASSQGTGGLYTDTQYF. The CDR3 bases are TGTGCCAGCAGCCAAGGTACGGGGGGGCTGTACACAGATACGCAGTATTTT.

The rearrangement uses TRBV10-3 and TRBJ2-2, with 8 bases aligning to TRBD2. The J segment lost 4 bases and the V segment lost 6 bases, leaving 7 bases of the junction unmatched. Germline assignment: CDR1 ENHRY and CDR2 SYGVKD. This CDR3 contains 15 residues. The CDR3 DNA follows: TGTGCCATCAGAGAGGGACTAGTTCGCACCGGGGAGCTGTTTTTT. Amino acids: CAIREGLVRTGELFF.

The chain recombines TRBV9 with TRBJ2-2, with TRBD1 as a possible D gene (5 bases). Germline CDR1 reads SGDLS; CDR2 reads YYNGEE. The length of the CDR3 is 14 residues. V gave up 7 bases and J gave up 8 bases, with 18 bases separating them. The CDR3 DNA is TGTGCCAGCGGTTACCAGGGTGTTGGGGGGGAGCTGTTTTTT. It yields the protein CASGYQGVGGELFF.

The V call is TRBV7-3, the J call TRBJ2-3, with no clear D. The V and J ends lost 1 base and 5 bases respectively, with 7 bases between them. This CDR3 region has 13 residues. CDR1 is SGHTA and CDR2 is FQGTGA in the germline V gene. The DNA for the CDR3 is TGTGCCAGCAGCTTAAAGAACTTAGATACGCAGTATTTT. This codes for CASSLKNLDTQYF.

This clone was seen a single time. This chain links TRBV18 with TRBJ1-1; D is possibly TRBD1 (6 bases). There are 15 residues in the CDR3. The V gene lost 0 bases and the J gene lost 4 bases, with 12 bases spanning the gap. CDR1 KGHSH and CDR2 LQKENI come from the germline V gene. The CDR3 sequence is CASSPPGHGTTEAFF. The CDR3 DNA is TGTGCCAGCTCACCACCGGGACACGGAACCACTGAAGCTTTCTTT.

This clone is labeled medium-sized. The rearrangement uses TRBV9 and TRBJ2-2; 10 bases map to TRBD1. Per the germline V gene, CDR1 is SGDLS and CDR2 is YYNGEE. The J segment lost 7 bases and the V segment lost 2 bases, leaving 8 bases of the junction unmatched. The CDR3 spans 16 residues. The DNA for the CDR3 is TGTGCCAGCAGCGTCGTCGACAGGGGGCTTATCGGGGAGCTGTTTTTT. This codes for CASSVVDRGLIGELFF.

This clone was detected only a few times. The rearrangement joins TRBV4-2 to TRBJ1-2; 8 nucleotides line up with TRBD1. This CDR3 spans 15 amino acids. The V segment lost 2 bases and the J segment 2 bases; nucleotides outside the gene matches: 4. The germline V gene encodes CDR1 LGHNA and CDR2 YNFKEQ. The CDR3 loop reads CASSQPGQENYGYTF. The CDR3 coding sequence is TGTGCCAGCAGCCAACCGGGACAGGAAAACTATGGCTACACCTTC.

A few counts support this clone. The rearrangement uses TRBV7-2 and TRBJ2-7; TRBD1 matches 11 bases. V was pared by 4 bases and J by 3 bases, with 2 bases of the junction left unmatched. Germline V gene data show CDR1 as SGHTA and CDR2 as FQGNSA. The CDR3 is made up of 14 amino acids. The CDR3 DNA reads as TGTGCCAGCAGCTGGGGGACAGGGGGCTACGAGCAGTACGTC. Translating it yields CASSWGTGGYEQYV.

The CDR3 is CASSLWTGAGELFF. The CDR3 nucleotides are TGTGCCAGCAGCCTATGGACAGGGGCTGGGGAGCTGTTTTTT. The chain combines TRBV7-8 with TRBJ2-2, with 9 bases fitting TRBD1. This CDR3 region has 14 residues. The junction had 6 bases not matched to a gene; V was cut back by 5 bases and J by 8 bases. Germline V CDR1 and CDR2: SGHVS, FQNEAQ.

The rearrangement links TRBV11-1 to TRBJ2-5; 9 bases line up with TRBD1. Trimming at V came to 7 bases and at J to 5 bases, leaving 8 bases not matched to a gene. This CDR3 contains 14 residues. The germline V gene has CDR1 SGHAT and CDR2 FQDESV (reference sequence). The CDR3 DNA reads TGTGCCAGCAATATAGGGACAGGGTCGGAGACCCAGTACTTC. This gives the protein CASNIGTGSETQYF.

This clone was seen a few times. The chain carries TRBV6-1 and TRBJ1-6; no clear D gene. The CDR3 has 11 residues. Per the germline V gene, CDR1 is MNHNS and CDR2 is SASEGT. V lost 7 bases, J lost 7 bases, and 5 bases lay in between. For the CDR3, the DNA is TGTGCCAGCACTAACAATTCACCCCTCCACTTT. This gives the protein CASTNNSPLHF.

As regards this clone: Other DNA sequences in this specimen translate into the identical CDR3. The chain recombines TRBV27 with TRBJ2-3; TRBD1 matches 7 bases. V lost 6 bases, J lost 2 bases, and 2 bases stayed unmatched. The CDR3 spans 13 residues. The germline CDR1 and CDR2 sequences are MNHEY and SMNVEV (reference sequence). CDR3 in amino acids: CASRGTVTDTQYF. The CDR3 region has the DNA TGTGCCAGCAGGGGGACAGTCACAGATACGCAGTATTTT.

This CDR3 reads CASGEPLSSYNEQFF. The CDR3 bases are TGTGCCAGTGGGGAGCCTCTCAGCTCCTACAATGAGCAGTTCTTC. J is TRBJ2-1 and V is TRBV19; D is perhaps TRBD2 (5 bases). Looked up from germline, CDR1 is LNHDA and CDR2 is SQIVND (reference sequence). The CDR3 length is 15 residues. Trimming shortened V by 8 bases and J by 0 bases, and 14 bases separated the two germline ends.

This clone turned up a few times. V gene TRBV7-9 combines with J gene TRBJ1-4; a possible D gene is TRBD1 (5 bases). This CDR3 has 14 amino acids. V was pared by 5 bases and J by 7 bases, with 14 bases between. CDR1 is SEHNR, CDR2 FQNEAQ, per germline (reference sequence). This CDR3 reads CASSATVQGEKLFF. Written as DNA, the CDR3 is TGTGCCAGCAGCGCGACAGTACAAGGTGAAAAACTGTTTTTT.